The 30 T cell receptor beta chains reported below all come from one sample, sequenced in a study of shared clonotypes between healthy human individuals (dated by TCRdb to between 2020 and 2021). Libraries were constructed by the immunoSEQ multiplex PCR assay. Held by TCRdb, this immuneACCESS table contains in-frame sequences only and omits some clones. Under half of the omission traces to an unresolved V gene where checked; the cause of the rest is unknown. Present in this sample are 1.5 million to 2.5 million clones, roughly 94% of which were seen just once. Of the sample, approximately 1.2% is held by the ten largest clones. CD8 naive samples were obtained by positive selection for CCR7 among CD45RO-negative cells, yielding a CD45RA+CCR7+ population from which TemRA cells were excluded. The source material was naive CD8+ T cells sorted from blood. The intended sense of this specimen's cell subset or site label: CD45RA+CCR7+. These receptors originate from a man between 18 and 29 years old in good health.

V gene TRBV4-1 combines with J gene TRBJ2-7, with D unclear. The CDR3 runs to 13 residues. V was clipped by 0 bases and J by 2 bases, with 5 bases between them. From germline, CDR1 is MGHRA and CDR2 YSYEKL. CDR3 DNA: TGCGCCAGCAGCCAAGAGAACCCCTACGAGCAGTACTTC. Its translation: CASSQENPYEQYF.

CDR3 region: CASSPLPTGILSYNEQFF. As DNA, the CDR3 is TGTGCCAGCAGTCCCCTCCCGACTGGTATTCTGTCCTACAATGAGCAGTTCTTC. This sequence joins TRBV27 and TRBJ2-1; D gene ambiguous. The CDR3 is 18 residues long. CDR1 and CDR2 (germline): MNHEY, SMNVEV (reference sequence). Trimming stripped 5 bases from V and 1 base from J, with 21 bases between.

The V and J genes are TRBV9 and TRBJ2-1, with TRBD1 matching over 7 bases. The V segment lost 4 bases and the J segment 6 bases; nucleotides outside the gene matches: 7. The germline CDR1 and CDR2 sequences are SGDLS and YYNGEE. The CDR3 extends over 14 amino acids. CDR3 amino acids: CASSPGGLGNEQFF. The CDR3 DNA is TGTGCCAGCAGCCCAGGGGGTCTGGGCAATGAGCAGTTCTTC.

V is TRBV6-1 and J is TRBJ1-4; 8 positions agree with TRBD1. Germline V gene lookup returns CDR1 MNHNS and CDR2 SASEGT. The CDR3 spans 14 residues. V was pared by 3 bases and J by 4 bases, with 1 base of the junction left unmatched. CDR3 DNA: TGTGCCAGCAGTGAGACAGGGGTTAATGAAAAACTGTTTTTT. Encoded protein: CASSETGVNEKLFF.

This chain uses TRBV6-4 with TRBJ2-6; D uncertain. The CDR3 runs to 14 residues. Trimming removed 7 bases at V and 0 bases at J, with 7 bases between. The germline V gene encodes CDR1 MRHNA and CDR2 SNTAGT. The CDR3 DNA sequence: TGTGCCAGCATCAGAGGCTCTGGGGCCAACGTCCTGACTTTC. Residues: CASIRGSGANVLTF.

DNA of the CDR3: TGTGCCAGCAGCTCCACGTCGACAGGGCTCCTCTCCTACGAGCAGTACTTC. As protein: CASSSTSTGLLSYEQYF. This chain uses TRBV7-9 with TRBJ2-7; 7 nucleotides match TRBD1. J was trimmed by 0 bases and V by 4 bases; bases with no gene match: 12. Looked up from germline, CDR1 is SEHNR and CDR2 is FQNEAQ (reference sequence). This CDR3 contains 17 residues.

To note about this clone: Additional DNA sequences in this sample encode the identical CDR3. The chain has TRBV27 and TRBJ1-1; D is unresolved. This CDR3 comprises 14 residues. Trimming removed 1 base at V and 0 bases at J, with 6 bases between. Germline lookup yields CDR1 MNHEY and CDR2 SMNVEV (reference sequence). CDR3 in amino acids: CASSLFRLNTEAFF. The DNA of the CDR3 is TGTGCCAGCAGTTTATTCCGGCTGAACACTGAAGCTTTCTTT.

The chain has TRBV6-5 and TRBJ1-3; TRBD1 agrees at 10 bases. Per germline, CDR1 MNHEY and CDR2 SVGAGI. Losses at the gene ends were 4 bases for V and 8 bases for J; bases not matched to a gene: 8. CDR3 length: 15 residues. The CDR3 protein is CASSWTGGIGDTIYF. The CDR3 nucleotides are TGTGCCAGCAGTTGGACAGGGGGTATAGGAGACACCATATATTTT.

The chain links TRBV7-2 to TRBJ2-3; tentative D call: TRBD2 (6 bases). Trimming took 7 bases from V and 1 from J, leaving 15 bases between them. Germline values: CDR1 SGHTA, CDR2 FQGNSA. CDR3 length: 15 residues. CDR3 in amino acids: CASITERAGTDTQYF. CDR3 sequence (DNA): TGTGCCAGCATCACAGAGCGGGCGGGCACAGATACGCAGTATTTT.

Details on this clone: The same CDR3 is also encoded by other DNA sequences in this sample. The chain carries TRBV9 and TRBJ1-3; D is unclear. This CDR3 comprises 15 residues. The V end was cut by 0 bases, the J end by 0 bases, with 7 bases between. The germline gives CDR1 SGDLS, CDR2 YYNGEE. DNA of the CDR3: TGTGCCAGCAGCGTAGGGTCAGGCTCTGGAAACACCATATATTTT. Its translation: CASSVGSGSGNTIYF. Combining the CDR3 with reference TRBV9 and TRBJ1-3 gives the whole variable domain DSGVTQTPKHLITATGQRVTLRCSPRSGDLSVYWYQQSLDQGLQFLIQYYNGEERAKGNILERFSAQQFPDLHSELNLSSLELGDSALYFCASSVGSGSGNTIYFGEGSWLTVV.

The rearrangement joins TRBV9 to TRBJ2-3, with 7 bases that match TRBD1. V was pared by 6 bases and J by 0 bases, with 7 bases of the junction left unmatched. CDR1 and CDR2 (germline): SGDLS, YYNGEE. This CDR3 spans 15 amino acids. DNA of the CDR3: TGTGCCAGCACCCAGACAGGGCTTAGCACAGATACGCAGTATTTT. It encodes CASTQTGLSTDTQYF.

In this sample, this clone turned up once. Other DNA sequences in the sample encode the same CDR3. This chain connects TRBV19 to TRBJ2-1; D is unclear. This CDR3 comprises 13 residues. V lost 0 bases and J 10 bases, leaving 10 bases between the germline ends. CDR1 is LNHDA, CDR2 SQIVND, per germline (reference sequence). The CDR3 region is CASSIDVEEEQFF. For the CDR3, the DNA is TGTGCCAGTAGTATAGATGTCGAGGAGGAGCAGTTCTTC.

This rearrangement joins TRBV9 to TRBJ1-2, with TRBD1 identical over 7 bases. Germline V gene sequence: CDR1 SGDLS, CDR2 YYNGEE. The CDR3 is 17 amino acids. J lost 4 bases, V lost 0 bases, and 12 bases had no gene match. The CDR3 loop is CASSVDPTDRAVYGYTF. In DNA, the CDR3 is TGTGCCAGCAGCGTAGATCCCACAGACAGGGCTGTCTATGGCTACACCTTC.

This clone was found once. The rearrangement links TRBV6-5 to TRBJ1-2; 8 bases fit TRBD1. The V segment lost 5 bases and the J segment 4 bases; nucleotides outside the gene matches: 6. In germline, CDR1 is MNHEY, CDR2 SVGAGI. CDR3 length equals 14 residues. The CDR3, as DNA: TGTGCCAGCAGTCAACAGGGGGGCCTCTATGGCTACACCTTC. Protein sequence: CASSQQGGLYGYTF.

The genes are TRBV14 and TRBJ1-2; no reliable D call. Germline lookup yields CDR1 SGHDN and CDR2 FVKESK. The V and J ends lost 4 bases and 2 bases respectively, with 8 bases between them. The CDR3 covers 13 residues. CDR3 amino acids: CASSPEYNYGYTF. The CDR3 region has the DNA TGTGCCAGCAGCCCCGAATACAACTATGGCTACACCTTC.

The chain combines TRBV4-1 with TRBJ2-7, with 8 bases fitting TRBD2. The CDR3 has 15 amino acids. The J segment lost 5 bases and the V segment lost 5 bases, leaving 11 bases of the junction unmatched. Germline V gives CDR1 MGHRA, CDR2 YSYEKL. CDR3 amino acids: CASSIRGGMEHEQYF. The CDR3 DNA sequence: TGCGCCAGCAGCATTCGGGGGGGTATGGAGCACGAGCAGTACTTC.

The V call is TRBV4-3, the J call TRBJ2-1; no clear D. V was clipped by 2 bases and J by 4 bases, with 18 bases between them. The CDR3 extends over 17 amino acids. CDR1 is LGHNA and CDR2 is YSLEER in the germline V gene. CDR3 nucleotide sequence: TGCGCCAGCAGCCAAAAAGACGGAATAGGGATATACAATGAGCAGTTCTTC. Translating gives CASSQKDGIGIYNEQFF.

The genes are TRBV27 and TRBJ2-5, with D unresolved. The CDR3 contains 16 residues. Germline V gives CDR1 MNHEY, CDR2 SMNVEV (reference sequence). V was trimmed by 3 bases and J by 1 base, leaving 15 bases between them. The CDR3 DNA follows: TGTGCCAGCAGTTTGTTCCTTCCGGAACCCCAAGAGACCCAGTACTTC. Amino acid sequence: CASSLFLPEPQETQYF.

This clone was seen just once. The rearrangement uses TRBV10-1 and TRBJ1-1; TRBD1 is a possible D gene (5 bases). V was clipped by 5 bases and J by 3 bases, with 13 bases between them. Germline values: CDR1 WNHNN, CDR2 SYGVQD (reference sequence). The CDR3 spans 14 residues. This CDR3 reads CASSSTRGDTEAFF. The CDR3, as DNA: TGCGCCAGCAGTTCCACCCGAGGGGACACTGAAGCTTTCTTT.

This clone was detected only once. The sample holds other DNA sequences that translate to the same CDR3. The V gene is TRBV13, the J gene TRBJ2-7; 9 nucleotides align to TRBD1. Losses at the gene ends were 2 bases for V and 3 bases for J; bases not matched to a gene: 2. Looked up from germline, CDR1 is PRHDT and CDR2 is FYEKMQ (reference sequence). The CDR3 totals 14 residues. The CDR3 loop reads CASSLPGQGYEQYF. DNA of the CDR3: TGTGCCAGCAGCTTACCGGGACAGGGCTACGAGCAGTACTTC.

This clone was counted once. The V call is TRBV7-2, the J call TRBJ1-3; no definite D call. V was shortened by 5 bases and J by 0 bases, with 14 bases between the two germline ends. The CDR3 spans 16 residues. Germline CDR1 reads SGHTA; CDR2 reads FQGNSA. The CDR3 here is CASSLTTLNSGNTIYF. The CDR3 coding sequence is TGTGCCAGCAGCCTAACGACTCTAAACTCTGGAAACACCATATATTTT.

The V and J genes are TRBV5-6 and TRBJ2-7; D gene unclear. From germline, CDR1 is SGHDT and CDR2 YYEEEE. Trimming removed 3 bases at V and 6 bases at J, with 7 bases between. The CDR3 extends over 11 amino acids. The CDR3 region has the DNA TGTGCCAGCAGCTCTGCTAGCGAGCAGTACTTC. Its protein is CASSSASEQYF.

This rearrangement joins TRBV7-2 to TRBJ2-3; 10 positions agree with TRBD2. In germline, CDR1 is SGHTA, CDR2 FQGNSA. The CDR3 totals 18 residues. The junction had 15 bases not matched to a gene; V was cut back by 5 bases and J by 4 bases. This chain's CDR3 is CASSPIGLAVSSADTQYF. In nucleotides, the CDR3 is TGTGCCAGCAGCCCCATAGGACTAGCGGTGTCTTCGGCAGATACGCAGTATTTT.

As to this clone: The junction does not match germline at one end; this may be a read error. The CDR3 loop reads CASSLSGSAGWHF. The CDR3 DNA reads as TGTGCCAGCAGTTTATCGGGTTCAGCAGGTTGGCACTTC. The chain couples TRBV27 to TRBJ2-7; D remains unclear. The CDR3 is made up of 13 amino acids. Germline values: CDR1 MNHEY, CDR2 SMNVEV (reference sequence).

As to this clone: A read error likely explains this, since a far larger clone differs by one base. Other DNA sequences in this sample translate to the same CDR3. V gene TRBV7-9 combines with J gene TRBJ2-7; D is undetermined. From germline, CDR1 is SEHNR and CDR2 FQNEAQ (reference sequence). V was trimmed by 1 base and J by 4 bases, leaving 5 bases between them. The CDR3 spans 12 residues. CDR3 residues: CASSLGVYEQYF. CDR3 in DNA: TGTGCCAGCAGCTTAGGGGTTTACGAGCAGTACTTC.

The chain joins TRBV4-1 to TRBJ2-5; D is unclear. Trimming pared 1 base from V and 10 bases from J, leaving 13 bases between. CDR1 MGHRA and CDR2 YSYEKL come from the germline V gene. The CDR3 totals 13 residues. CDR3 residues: CASSQAGPHGQYF. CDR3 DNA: TGCGCCAGCAGCCAAGCCGGACCCCACGGCCAGTACTTC.

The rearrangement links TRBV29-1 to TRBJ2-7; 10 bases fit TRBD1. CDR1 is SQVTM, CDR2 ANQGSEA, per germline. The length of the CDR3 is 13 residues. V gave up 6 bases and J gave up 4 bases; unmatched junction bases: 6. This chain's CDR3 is CSVLRDRGYEQYF. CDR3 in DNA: TGCAGCGTCCTCCGGGACAGGGGTTACGAGCAGTACTTC.

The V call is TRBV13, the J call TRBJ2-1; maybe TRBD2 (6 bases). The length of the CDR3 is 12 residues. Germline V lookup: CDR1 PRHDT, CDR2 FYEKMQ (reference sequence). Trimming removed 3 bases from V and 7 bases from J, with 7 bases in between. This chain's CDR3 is CASSLLANEQFF. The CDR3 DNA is TGTGCCAGCAGCTTGCTAGCGAATGAGCAGTTCTTC.

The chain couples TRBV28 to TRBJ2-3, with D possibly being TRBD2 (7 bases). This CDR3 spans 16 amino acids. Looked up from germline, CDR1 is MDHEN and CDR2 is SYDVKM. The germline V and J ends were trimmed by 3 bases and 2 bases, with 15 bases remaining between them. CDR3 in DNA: TGTGCCAGCAGTTTCGGGGCGGGGGCTCTCACAGATACGCAGTATTTT. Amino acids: CASSFGAGALTDTQYF.

Here the CDR3 DNA reads TGCGCCAGCAGCCAAGGCAGGGGGGACGAAAAACTGTTTTTT. Residues: CASSQGRGDEKLFF. J is TRBJ1-4 and V is TRBV4-1, with 7 bases that match TRBD1. There are 14 residues in the CDR3. Germline V gives CDR1 MGHRA, CDR2 YSYEKL. V shed 1 base and J 8 bases; nucleotides not matched to a gene: 4.